The 28 T cell receptor beta chains listed next were all sequenced from one sample in a study of cytomegalovirus exposure and HLA in healthy donors. Researchers ran the PCR with 60 Vbeta and 13 Jbeta primers. Sequencing used immunoSEQ multiplex PCR; TCRdb keeps in-frame clones, though not all of them. The data show some 130,000 clones, 79% seen once. Sample: PBMCs. These receptors all come from a man aged 18 to 30 in good health and CMV-seronegative.

V usage is TRBV9 and J usage is TRBJ2-1; TRBD2 matches 12 bases. The CDR3 loop spans 15 amino acids. V lost 4 bases, J lost 4 bases, and 3 bases stayed unmatched. Germline V CDR1 and CDR2: SGDLS, YYNGEE. The CDR3 region has the DNA TGTGCCAGCAGCCGGACTAGCGGGAAGTACAATGAGCAGTTCTTC. As protein: CASSRTSGKYNEQFF.

The chain couples TRBV7-3 to TRBJ2-2; 7 positions match TRBD2. With V trimmed by 2 bases and J by 4 bases, 4 bases remained unmatched. This CDR3 has 15 residues. Germline values: CDR1 SGHTA, CDR2 FQGTGA. The CDR3 bases are TGTGCCAGCAGCTTAGGCGGGGGTTCCACCGGGGAGCTGTTTTTT. It yields the protein CASSLGGGSTGELFF. The full variable domain, its missing parts supplied by reference TRBV7-3 and TRBJ2-2, is GAGVSQTPSNKVTEKGKYVELRCDPISGHTALYWYRQSLGQGPEFLIYFQGTGAADDSGLPNDRFFAVRPEGSVSTLKIQRTERGDSAVYLCASSLGGGSTGELFFGEGSRLTVL.

This chain links TRBV5-8 with TRBJ2-7; D is unresolved. CDR1 is SGHTS, CDR2 YDEGEE, per germline. There are 15 residues in the CDR3. Trimming stripped 4 bases from V and 0 bases from J, with 14 bases between. CDR3 amino acids: CASSMGAVASYEQYF. DNA for the CDR3: TGTGCCAGCAGCATGGGCGCGGTTGCCTCCTACGAGCAGTACTTC.

The table lists this clone with a few counts. The chain carries TRBV5-5 and TRBJ2-7; 9 bases fit TRBD1. Germline lookup yields CDR1 SGHKS and CDR2 YYEKEE (reference sequence). The CDR3 runs to 18 residues. J gave up 0 bases and V 2 bases, and 12 bases lay outside the gene matches. CDR3 sequence: CASSLRDRVHLLSYEQYV. DNA for the CDR3: TGTGCCAGCAGCTTACGGGACAGGGTACATCTCCTCTCCTACGAGCAGTACGTC.

The chain combines TRBV30 with TRBJ2-1; 13 bases align to TRBD2. The CDR3 length is 18 residues. The germline CDR1 and CDR2 sequences are GTSNPN and SVGIG (reference sequence). The V and J ends lost 1 base and 9 bases, in that order; junction bases with no gene match: 15. The CDR3 bases are TGTGCCTGGAGTGCCGATTGGGCCGGGACTAGCGGGATAGGTGAGCAGTTCTTC. Encoded protein: CAWSADWAGTSGIGEQFF.

Here the CDR3 DNA reads TGTGCCAGCAGCACAGAACAGGGGTTGAGTAATGAAAAACTGTTTTTT. Translating it yields CASSTEQGLSNEKLFF. The chain uses TRBV6-6 and TRBJ1-4, with 7 bases matching TRBD1. CDR3 length: 16 amino acids. Germline loops: CDR1 MNHNY, CDR2 SVGAGI (reference sequence). Trimming took 6 bases from V and 4 from J; bases not matched to a gene: 11.

V gene TRBV6-5 combines with J gene TRBJ2-1, with 9 bases identical to TRBD1. The CDR3 extends over 16 amino acids. Germline CDR1 MNHEY, CDR2 SVGAGI. The V segment lost 0 bases and the J segment 4 bases; nucleotides outside the gene matches: 4. Written as DNA, the CDR3 is TGTGCCAGCAGTTACTCGAGGACAGGGGCGTACAATGAGCAGTTCTTC. Translating gives CASSYSRTGAYNEQFF.

This clone was counted a few times. The CDR3 DNA sequence: TGTGCCAGCACCCCGGGGTCCTCCCTGAACACTGAAGCTTTCTTT. It specifies CASTPGSSLNTEAFF. The chain carries TRBV5-4 and TRBJ1-1; D uncertain. Trimming pared 6 bases from V and 0 bases from J, leaving 15 bases between. CDR3 size: 15 residues. Germline V gives CDR1 SGHNT, CDR2 YYREEE (reference sequence).

V gene TRBV6-5 combines with J gene TRBJ2-4; TRBD2 matches 8 bases. Germline-derived CDR1 and CDR2 are MNHEY and SVGAGI. V was clipped by 2 bases and J by 9 bases; unmatched bases: 6. This CDR3 spans 14 amino acids. As DNA, the CDR3 is TGTGCCAGCAGTTACACGAATGCGGGGGGCATTCAGTACTTC. Its protein product is CASSYTNAGGIQYF.

The rearrangement uses TRBV6-6 and TRBJ2-3, with 11 bases fitting TRBD2. This CDR3 is 16 amino acids long. Germline V gene sequence: CDR1 MNHNY, CDR2 SVGAGI (reference sequence). With 5 bases clipped from V and 1 base from J, the junction kept 5 bases outside the gene matches. The CDR3 sequence: CASSTTSGIGTDTQYF. The CDR3 DNA is TGTGCCAGCAGTACGACTAGCGGGATTGGCACAGATACGCAGTATTTT.

The chain uses TRBV2 and TRBJ1-5, with 7 bases that match TRBD1. Trimming removed 7 bases from V and 8 bases from J; junction bases left unmatched: 20. CDR3 size: 17 residues. The germline CDR1 and CDR2 sequences are SNHLY and FYNNEI. The CDR3 coding sequence is TGTGCCAGCAAGCCGAGACAGGGAGTACCATCTTTGGAGCCCCAGCATTTT. Translating it yields CASKPRQGVPSLEPQHF. Combining the CDR3 with reference TRBV2 and TRBJ1-5 gives the whole variable domain EPEVTQTPSHQVTQMGQEVILRCVPISNHLYFYWYRQILGQKVEFLVSFYNNEISEKSEIFDDQFSVERPDGSNFTLKIRSTKLEDSAMYFCASKPRQGVPSLEPQHFGDGTRLSIL.

The chain carries TRBV7-6 and TRBJ2-3; 10 bases match TRBD2. V was pared by 2 bases and J by 0 bases, with 5 bases of the junction left unmatched. This CDR3 region has 17 residues. Per germline, CDR1 SGHVS and CDR2 FNYEAQ. CDR3 residues: CASSLPSGGSSTDTQYF. For the CDR3, the DNA is TGTGCCAGCAGCTTACCTAGCGGGGGATCTAGCACAGATACGCAGTATTTT.

The gene calls are TRBV18 and TRBJ1-1; 7 bases match TRBD1. Germline assignment: CDR1 KGHSH and CDR2 LQKENI. Trimming cost V 6 bases and J 0 bases; bases outside gene matches: 10. There are 16 residues in the CDR3. CDR3 protein: CASSPNRDSLNTEAFF. CDR3 coding DNA: TGTGCCAGCTCTCCAAACCGGGACAGTCTGAACACTGAAGCTTTCTTT. Full variable domain (missing parts from reference TRBV18 and TRBJ1-1): NAGVMQNPRHLVRRRGQEARLRCSPMKGHSHVYWYRQLPEEGLKFMVYLQKENIIDESGMPKERFSAEFPKEGPSILRIQQVVRGDSAAYFCASSPNRDSLNTEAFFGQGTRLTVV.

The chain links TRBV10-1 to TRBJ1-1; D gene ambiguous. Germline-derived CDR1 and CDR2 are WNHNN and SYGVQD (reference sequence). This CDR3 contains 14 residues. Trimming stripped 4 bases from V and 4 bases from J, with 13 bases between. The CDR3 protein is CASSVHPQATEAFF. CDR3 coding DNA: TGCGCCAGCAGTGTCCACCCCCAGGCCACTGAAGCTTTCTTT.

This sequence joins TRBV25-1 and TRBJ1-1; no clear D gene. CDR3 size: 13 residues. V lost 6 bases to trimming and J lost 6 bases, with 14 bases between them. Germline assignment: CDR1 MGHDK and CDR2 SYGVNS. DNA for the CDR3: TGTGCCAGCAGGGCTAGTGGCAGCCCTGAAGCTTTCTTT. It translates to CASRASGSPEAFF. Together with reference TRBV25-1 and TRBJ1-1, the CDR3 gives the full variable domain: EADIYQTPRYLVIGTGKKITLECSQTMGHDKMYWYQQDPGMELHLIHYSYGVNSTEKGDLSSESTVSRIRTEHFPLTLESARPSHTSQYLCASRASGSPEAFFGQGTRLTVV.

The rearrangement links TRBV7-2 to TRBJ1-1, with 7 bases fitting TRBD1. The germline CDR1 and CDR2 sequences are SGHTA and FQGNSA. With V trimmed by 4 bases and J by 5 bases, 10 bases remained unmatched. The CDR3 extends over 15 amino acids. This CDR3 reads CASSSSTGLRTEAFF. CDR3 bases: TGTGCCAGCAGCTCGTCGACAGGGTTGAGGACTGAAGCTTTCTTT.

V and J are TRBV10-3 and TRBJ2-5; the match to TRBD1 covers 10 bases. Judging by the DNA end, TRBJ2-7 fits better; the J call may be wrong. Germline V gene sequence: CDR1 ENHRY, CDR2 SYGVKD. The CDR3 extends over 13 amino acids. The CDR3 region is CAISGTGVYEQYF. DNA for the CDR3: TGTGCCATCTCCGGGACAGGGGTATACGAGCAGTACTTC.

The chain recombines TRBV6-5 with TRBJ2-1; D not certain. The V and J ends lost 4 bases and 5 bases respectively, with 18 bases between them. Germline V gene sequence: CDR1 MNHEY, CDR2 SVGAGI. The CDR3 spans 16 residues. The CDR3 here is CASSSGQGSVHNEQFF. CDR3 nucleotides: TGTGCCAGCAGTTCCGGCCAAGGCAGCGTCCACAATGAGCAGTTCTTC.

The chain employs TRBV2 and TRBJ2-2; no firm D call. This CDR3 contains 15 residues. Trimming left V 3 bases short and J 1 base short, with 9 bases between. Germline V CDR1 and CDR2: SNHLY, FYNNEI. The CDR3 sequence is CASSERQWNTGELFF. CDR3 DNA sequence: TGTGCCAGCAGTGAGAGGCAGTGGAACACCGGGGAGCTGTTTTTT.

The chain uses TRBV7-3 and TRBJ2-1, with 14 bases lining up with TRBD2. V gave up 5 bases and J gave up 3 bases; unmatched junction bases: 21. Germline assignment: CDR1 SGHTA and CDR2 FQGTGA. CDR3 length: 22 amino acids. The CDR3 nucleotides read TGTGCCAGCAGCCCACGGGCGGGGGGGCGTGGGACTAGCGGGAGTTACTACAATGAGCAGTTCTTC. As protein: CASSPRAGGRGTSGSYYNEQFF.

In DNA, the CDR3 is TGTGCCAGCAGATCGGGACAGGGCTGGGGCTACACCTTC. Protein product: CASRSGQGWGYTF. The chain is built from TRBV6-1 and TRBJ1-2, with TRBD1 identical over 9 bases. The CDR3 runs 13 residues. Germline V gene data show CDR1 as MNHNS and CDR2 as SASEGT. After removal of 6 bases from V and 8 bases from J, the junction contained 7 bases not matched to a gene.

The chain is built from TRBV27 and TRBJ2-2, with 13 bases lining up with TRBD2. Trimming removed 5 bases from V and 5 bases from J; junction bases left unmatched: 2. The germline V gene encodes CDR1 MNHEY and CDR2 SMNVEV (reference sequence). This CDR3 is 15 amino acids long. The CDR3 sequence is CASSVTSGRTGELFF. The CDR3 bases are TGTGCCAGCAGTGTGACTAGCGGGAGGACCGGGGAGCTGTTTTTT.

V gene TRBV6-1 combines with J gene TRBJ1-4, with 8 bases matching TRBD1. V lost 5 bases to trimming and J lost 4 bases; unmatched junction nucleotides: 6. CDR1 MNHNS and CDR2 SASEGT come from the germline V gene. The CDR3 runs 15 residues. CDR3 DNA: TGTGCCAGCAGTAAAATTACAGGGGGTAATGAAAAACTGTTTTTT. This encodes CASSKITGGNEKLFF.

Only one count was recorded for this clone. J is TRBJ2-1 and V is TRBV11-2; 7 nucleotides align to TRBD2. Germline values: CDR1 SGHAT, CDR2 FQNNGV. This CDR3 contains 18 residues. Trimming at V came to 3 bases and at J to 6 bases, leaving 17 bases not matched to a gene. CDR3 loop: CASSFGLVRSSTGNEQFF. In DNA form, the CDR3 reads TGTGCCAGCAGCTTCGGACTAGTCAGGAGTTCTACGGGCAATGAGCAGTTCTTC.

The CDR3 nucleotides are TGTGCCAGCAGCTTATGGATAGCGGGTGCCACAGATACGCAGTATTTT. This encodes CASSLWIAGATDTQYF. The chain joins TRBV11-1 to TRBJ2-3; 7 positions match TRBD2. The junction had 7 bases not matched to a gene; V was cut back by 2 bases and J by 2 bases. CDR1 SGHAT and CDR2 FQDESV come from the germline V gene (reference sequence). This CDR3 has 16 residues.

A single count supports this clone. This chain uses TRBV11-2 with TRBJ1-2; D is ambiguous. The CDR3 has 16 amino acids. Germline V gives CDR1 SGHAT, CDR2 FQNNGV. V gave up 0 bases and J gave up 2 bases, with 13 bases separating them. This CDR3 reads CASSLDDVRLNYGYTF. The CDR3 DNA sequence: TGTGCCAGCAGCTTAGATGACGTCAGGTTGAACTATGGCTACACCTTC.

This chain connects TRBV28 to TRBJ1-2, with D possibly being TRBD1 (6 bases). With 8 bases removed from V and 8 bases from J, the gap between germline ends came to 15 bases. Germline CDR1 MDHEN, CDR2 SYDVKM. This CDR3 region has 12 residues. CDR3: CASRDMVLGYTF. CDR3 in DNA: TGTGCCAGCCGGGACATGGTCCTGGGCTACACCTTC.

The rearrangement joins TRBV11-3 to TRBJ2-1; tentatively, D is TRBD1 (6 bases). Per germline, CDR1 SGHNT and CDR2 YENEEA. CDR3 length equals 12 residues. The V end lost 5 bases, the J end lost 8 bases, and 10 bases lay between the germline ends. CDR3 amino acids: CASSNYRDEQFF. The CDR3 region has the DNA TGTGCCAGCAGCAATTACAGGGATGAGCAGTTCTTC.